Sequencing of this T cell receptor beta chain was carried out in a study of blood T cell repertoires in COVID-19. Across the whole study: PBMCs, B-cell-depleted T cells, or T cells were the source of the cDNA or gDNA that made up the material.

Assay used: immunoSEQ multiplex PCR; TCRdb lists only in-frame clones, some missing. The sample holds around 280,000 clones, roughly 89% seen once. CDR1 is DFQATT and CDR2 is SNEGSKA in the germline V gene (reference sequence). CDR3 length: 11 amino acids. With 3 bases removed from V and 7 bases from J, the gap between germline ends came to 9 bases. The sequencing input was PBMCs or T cells enriched from blood (not recorded which). The sequence came from a woman between 40 and 50 years old who had recovered from COVID-19. V is TRBV20-1 and J is TRBJ1-2, with no clear D. CDR3 residues: CSASAPSGYTF. CDR3 sequence (DNA): TGCAGTGCTAGCGCCCCTAGTGGCTACACCTTC.